This TCR beta chain emerged from a study of regulatory T cells in long-lasting Graves disease. Study-wide results and limits: When disease was persistent, TRBV28, TRBJ1-2 and TRBJ2-5 were the favored segments. Compared with new cases, persistent Graves' patients showed reduced TCR diversity. Rather than thyroid tissue, only peripheral blood underwent study.

This CDR3 contains 14 residues. The J segment lost 3 bases and the V segment lost 6 bases, leaving 4 bases of the junction unmatched. The germline gives CDR1 SGHRS, CDR2 YFSETQ. Through Arm-PCR of CDR3 regions and iRepertoire HTBI primers, TCR beta libraries were built. One entry per CDR3 protein results from TCRdb running MiXCR on the multiplex PCR reads. The profile shows around 500,000 distinct CDR3 sequences, around 20% of them singletons. This clonotype was detected ten times or more. Antigen specificity is unknown. Time point denoted: persistent/refractory GD, antithyroid drugs over 5 years with positive TRAb. Researchers made the TCR library from RNA that was extracted from PBMCs.

The chain joins TRBV5-1 to TRBJ2-2; 8 nucleotides align to TRBD2. The sample here was peripheral blood mononuclear cells (PBMCs), taken when the disease was refractory, from a patient treated with antithyroid drugs. The clonotype originates from a female donor with Graves disease. CDR3: CASKLAVDTGELFF. CDR3 DNA sequence: TGCGCCAGCAAACTAGCGGTTGACACCGGGGAGCTGTTTTTT.